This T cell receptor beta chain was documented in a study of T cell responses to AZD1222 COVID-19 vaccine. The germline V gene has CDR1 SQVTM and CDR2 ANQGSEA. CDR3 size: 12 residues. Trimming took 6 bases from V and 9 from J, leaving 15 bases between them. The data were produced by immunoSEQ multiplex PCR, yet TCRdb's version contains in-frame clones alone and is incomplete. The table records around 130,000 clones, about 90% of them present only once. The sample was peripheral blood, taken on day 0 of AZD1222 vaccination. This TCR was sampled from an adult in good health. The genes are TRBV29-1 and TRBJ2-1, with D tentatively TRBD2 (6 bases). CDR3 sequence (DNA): TGCAGCGTGGACCCTGGGGGGAGTGAGCAGTTCTTC. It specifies CSVDPGGSEQFF.